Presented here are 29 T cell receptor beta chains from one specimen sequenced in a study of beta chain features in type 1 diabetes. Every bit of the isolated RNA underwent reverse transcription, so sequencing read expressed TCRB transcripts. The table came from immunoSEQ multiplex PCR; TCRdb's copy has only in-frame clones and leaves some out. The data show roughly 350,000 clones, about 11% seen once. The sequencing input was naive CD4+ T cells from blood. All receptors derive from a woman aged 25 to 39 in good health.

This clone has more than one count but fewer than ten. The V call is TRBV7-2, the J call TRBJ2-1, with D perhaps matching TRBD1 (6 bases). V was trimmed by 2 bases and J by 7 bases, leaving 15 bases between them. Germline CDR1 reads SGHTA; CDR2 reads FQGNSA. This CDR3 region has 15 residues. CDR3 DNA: TGTGCCAGCAGCTTAATAGCGAGAAGGGGGAATGAGCAGTTCTTC. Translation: CASSLIARRGNEQFF.

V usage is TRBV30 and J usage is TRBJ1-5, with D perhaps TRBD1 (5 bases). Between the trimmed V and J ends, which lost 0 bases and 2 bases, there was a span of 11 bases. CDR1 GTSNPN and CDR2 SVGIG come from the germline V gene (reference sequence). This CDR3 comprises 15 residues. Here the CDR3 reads CAWSVPGGGNQPQHF. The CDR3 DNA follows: TGTGCCTGGAGTGTGCCCGGGGGGGGCAATCAGCCCCAGCATTTT.

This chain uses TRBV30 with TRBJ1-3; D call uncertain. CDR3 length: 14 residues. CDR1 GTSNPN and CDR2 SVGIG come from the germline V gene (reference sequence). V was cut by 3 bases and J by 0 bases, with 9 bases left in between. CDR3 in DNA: TGTGCCTGGAGGCCGGGGTCCTCTGGAAACACCATATATTTT. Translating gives CAWRPGSSGNTIYF. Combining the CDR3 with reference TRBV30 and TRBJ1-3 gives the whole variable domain SQTIHQWPATLVQPVGSPLSLECTVEGTSNPNLYWYRQAAGRGLQLLFYSVGIGQISSEVPQNLSASRPQDRQFILSSKKLLLSDSGFYLCAWRPGSSGNTIYFGEGSWLTVV.

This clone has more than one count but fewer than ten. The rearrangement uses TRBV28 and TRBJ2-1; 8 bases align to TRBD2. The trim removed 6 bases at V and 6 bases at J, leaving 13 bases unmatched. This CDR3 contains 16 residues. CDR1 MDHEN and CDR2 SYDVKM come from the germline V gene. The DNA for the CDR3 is TGTGCCAGCAGGTCGTGGGGACTAGGGAGATCCAATGAGCAGTTCTTC. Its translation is CASRSWGLGRSNEQFF.

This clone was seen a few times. DNA of the CDR3: TGTGCCATCAGTCAAACAGATACGCAGTATTTT. Residues: CAISQTDTQYF. This chain uses TRBV10-3 with TRBJ2-3; D not certain. The V gene lost 5 bases and the J gene lost 3 bases, with 3 bases spanning the gap. This CDR3 region has 11 residues. The germline V gene encodes CDR1 ENHRY and CDR2 SYGVKD.

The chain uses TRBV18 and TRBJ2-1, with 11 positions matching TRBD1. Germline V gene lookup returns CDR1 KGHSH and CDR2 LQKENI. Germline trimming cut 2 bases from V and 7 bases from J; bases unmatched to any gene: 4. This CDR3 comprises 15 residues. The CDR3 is CASSPGQGARNEQFF. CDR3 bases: TGTGCCAGCTCACCAGGACAGGGGGCGCGAAATGAGCAGTTCTTC.

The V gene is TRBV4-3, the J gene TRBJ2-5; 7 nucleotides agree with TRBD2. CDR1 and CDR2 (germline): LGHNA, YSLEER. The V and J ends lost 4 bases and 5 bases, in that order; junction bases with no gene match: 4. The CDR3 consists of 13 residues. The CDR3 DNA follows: TGCGCCAGCAGCCTGCGGGAGTACGAGACCCAGTACTTC. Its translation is CASSLREYETQYF.

The CDR3 protein is CASSFGGSMADTQYF. CDR3 in DNA: TGTGCCAGCAGCTTCGGTGGGAGTATGGCGGATACGCAGTATTTT. The chain employs TRBV7-8 and TRBJ2-3, with D tentatively TRBD2 (5 bases). The CDR3 totals 15 residues. Trimming pared 3 bases from V and 6 bases from J, leaving 16 bases between. CDR1 and CDR2 from the germline V gene are SGHVS and FQNEAQ.

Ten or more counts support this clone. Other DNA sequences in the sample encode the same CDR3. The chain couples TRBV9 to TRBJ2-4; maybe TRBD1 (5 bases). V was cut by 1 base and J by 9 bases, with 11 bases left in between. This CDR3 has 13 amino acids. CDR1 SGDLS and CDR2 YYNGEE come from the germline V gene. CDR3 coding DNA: TGTGCCAGCAGCGTATCGGACATTGGCATTCAGTACTTC. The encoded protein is CASSVSDIGIQYF. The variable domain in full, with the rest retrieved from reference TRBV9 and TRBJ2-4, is DSGVTQTPKHLITATGQRVTLRCSPRSGDLSVYWYQQSLDQGLQFLIQYYNGEERAKGNILERFSAQQFPDLHSELNLSSLELGDSALYFCASSVSDIGIQYFGAGTRLSVL.

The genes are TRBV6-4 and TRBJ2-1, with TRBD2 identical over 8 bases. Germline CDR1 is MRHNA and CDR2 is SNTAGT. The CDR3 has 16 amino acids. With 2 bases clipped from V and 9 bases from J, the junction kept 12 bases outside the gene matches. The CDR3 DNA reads TGTGCCAGCAGTGACAGGGCGGGAGGATTGGGGACTGAGCAGTTCTTC. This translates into CASSDRAGGLGTEQFF.

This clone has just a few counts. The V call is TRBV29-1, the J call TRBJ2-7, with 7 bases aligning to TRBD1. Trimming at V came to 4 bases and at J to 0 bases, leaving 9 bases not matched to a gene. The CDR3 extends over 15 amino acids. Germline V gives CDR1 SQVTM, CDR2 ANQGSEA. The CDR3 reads CSVVAEQGSSYEQYF. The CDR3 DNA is TGCAGCGTTGTGGCCGAACAGGGGAGCTCCTACGAGCAGTACTTC.

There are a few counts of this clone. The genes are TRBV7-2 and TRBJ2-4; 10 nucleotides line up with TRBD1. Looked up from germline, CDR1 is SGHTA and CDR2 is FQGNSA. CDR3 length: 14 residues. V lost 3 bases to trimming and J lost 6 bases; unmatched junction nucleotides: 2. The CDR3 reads CASSLGQGPNIQYF. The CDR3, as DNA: TGTGCCAGCAGCTTGGGACAGGGGCCAAACATTCAGTACTTC.

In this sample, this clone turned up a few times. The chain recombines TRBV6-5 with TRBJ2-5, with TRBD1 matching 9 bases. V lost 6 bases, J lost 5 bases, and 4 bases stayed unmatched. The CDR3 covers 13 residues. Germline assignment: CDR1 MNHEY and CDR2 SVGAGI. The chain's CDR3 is CASRPGQGETQYF. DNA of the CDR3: TGTGCCAGCAGACCGGGACAGGGCGAGACCCAGTACTTC.

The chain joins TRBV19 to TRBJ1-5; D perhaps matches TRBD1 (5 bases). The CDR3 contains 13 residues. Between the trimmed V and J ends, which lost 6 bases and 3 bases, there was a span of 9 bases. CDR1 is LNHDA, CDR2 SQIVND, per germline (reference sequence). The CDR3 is CASRDSFNQPQHF. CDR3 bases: TGTGCCAGTAGAGACAGCTTCAATCAGCCCCAGCATTTT. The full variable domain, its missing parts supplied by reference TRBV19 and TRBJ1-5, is DGGITQSPKYLFRKEGQNVTLSCEQNLNHDAMYWYRQDPGQGLRLIYYSQIVNDFQKGDIAEGYSVSREKKESFPLTVTSAQKNPTAFYLCASRDSFNQPQHFGDGTRLSIL.

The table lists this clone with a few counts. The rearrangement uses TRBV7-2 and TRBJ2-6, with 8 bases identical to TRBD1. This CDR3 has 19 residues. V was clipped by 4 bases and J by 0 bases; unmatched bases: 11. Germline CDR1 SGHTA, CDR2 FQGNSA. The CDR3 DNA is TGTGCCAGCAGCTACCAAAGACAGGGGCGCCTCTCTGGGGCCAACGTCCTGACTTTC. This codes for CASSYQRQGRLSGANVLTF.

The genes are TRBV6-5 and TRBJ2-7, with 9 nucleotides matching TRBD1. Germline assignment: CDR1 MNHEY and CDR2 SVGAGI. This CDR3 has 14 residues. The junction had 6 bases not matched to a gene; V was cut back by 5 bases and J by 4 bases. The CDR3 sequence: CASSGQGPGYEQYF. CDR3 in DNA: TGTGCCAGCAGTGGACAGGGGCCTGGATACGAGCAGTACTTC.

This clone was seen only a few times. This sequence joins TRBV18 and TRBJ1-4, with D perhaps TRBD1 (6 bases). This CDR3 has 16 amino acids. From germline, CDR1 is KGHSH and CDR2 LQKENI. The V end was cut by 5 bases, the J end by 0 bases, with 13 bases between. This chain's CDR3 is CASSRTGPATNEKLFF. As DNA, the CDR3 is TGTGCCAGCTCAAGAACAGGGCCCGCAACTAATGAAAAACTGTTTTTT.

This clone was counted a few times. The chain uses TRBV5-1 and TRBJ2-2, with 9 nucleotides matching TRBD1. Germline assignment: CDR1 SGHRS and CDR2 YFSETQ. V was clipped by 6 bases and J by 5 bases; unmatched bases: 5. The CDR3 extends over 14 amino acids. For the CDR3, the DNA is TGCGCCAGCACCGGGACAGGGTTTACCGGGGAGCTGTTTTTT. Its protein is CASTGTGFTGELFF.

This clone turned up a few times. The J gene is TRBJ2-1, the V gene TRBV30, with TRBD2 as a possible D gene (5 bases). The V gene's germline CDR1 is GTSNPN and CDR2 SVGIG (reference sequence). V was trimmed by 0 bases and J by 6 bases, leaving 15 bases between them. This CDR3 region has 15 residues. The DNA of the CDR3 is TGTGCCTGGAGTGTAATTCCCGGGGTTAGCAATGAGCAGTTCTTC. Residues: CAWSVIPGVSNEQFF.

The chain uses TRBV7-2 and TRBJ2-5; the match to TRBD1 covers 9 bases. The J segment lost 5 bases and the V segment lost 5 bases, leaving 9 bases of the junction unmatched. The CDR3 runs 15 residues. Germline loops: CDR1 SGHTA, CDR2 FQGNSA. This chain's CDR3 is CASSITGGSFETQYF. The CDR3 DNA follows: TGTGCCAGCAGCATCACAGGGGGCAGTTTCGAGACCCAGTACTTC.

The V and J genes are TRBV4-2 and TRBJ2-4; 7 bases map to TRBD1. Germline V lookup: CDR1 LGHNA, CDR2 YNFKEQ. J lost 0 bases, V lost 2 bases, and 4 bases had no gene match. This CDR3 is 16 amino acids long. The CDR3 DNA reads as TGTGCCAGCAGCCAATCAGGGGGATTAGCCAAAAACATTCAGTACTTC. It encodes CASSQSGGLAKNIQYF.

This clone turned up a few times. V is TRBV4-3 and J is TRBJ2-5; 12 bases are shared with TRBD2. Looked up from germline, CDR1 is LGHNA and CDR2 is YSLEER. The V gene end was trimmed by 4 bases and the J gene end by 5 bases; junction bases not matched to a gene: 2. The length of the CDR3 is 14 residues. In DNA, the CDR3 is TGCGCCAGCAGCCTGCTAGCGGGAGGGGAGACCCAGTACTTC. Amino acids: CASSLLAGGETQYF.

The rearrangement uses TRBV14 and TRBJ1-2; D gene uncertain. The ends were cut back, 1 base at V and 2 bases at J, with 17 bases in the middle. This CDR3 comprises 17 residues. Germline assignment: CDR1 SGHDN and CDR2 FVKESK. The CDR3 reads CASSQAFHPRGNYGYTF. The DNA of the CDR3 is TGTGCCAGCAGCCAAGCCTTTCACCCCCGGGGAAACTATGGCTACACCTTC. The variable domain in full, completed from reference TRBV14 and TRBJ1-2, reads EAGVTQFPSHSVIEKGQTVTLRCDPISGHDNLYWYRRVMGKEIKFLLHFVKESKQDESGMPNNRFLAERTGGTYSTLKVQPAELEDSGVYFCASSQAFHPRGNYGYTFGSGTRLTVV.

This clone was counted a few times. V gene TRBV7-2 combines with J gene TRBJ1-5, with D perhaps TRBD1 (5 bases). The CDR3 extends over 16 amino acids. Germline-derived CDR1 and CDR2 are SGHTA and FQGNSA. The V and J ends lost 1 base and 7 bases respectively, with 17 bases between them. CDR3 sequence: CASSLEWWGGDQPQHF. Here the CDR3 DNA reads TGTGCCAGCAGCTTAGAGTGGTGGGGGGGGGACCAGCCCCAGCATTTT.

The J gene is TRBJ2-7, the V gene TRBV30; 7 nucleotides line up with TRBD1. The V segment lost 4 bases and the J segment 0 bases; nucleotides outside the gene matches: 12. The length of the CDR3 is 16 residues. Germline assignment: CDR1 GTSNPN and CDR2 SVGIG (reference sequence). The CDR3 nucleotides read TGTGCCTGGATTAGACAGGGCCCCCACTCCTCCTACGAGCAGTACTTC. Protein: CAWIRQGPHSSYEQYF.

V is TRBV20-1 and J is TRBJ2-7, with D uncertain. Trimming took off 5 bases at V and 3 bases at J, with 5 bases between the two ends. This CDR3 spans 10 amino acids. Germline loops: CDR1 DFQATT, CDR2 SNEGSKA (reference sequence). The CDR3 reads CSAYSYEQYF. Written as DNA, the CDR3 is TGCAGTGCTTACAGCTACGAGCAGTACTTC.

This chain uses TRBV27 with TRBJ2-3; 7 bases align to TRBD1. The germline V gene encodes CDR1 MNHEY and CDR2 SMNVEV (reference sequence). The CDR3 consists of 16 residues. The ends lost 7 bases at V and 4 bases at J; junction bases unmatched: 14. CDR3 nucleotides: TGTGCCAGCAAGGATAACAGGGGTCGGGCGGCAGATACGCAGTATTTT. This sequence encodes CASKDNRGRAADTQYF.

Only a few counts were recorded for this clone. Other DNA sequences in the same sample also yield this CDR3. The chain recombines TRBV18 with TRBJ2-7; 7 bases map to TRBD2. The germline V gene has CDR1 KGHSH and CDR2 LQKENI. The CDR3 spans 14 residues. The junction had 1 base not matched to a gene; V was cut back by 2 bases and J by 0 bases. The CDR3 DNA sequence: TGTGCCAGCTCACCAGGGACTACCTCCTACGAGCAGTACTTC. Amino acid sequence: CASSPGTTSYEQYF.

The CDR3 protein is CASSLARLAGRNEQFF. CDR3 sequence (DNA): TGTGCCAGCAGCTTAGCGCGACTAGCGGGACGCAATGAGCAGTTCTTC. This chain uses TRBV7-2 with TRBJ2-1; TRBD2 matches at 11 bases. Germline V gives CDR1 SGHTA, CDR2 FQGNSA. The J segment lost 6 bases and the V segment lost 0 bases, leaving 4 bases of the junction unmatched. This CDR3 has 16 amino acids.